The next 3 T cell receptor beta chains were all read from a single sample in a study of shared clonotypes between healthy human individuals. TCRdb's table, derived via immunoSEQ multiplex PCR, lists solely in-frame clones and lacks some. The sample gives millions of clones, more than 80% of which show up once; around 0.15% is in the top ten. The sequencing input was naive CD4+ T cells sorted from blood. Subset of the sample: CD45RA+ positively selected. The source is a young man in good health.

The rearrangement joins TRBV7-3 to TRBJ1-1, with D unclear. From germline, CDR1 is SGHTA and CDR2 FQGTGA. There are 13 residues in the CDR3. V was trimmed by 6 bases and J by 1 base, leaving 9 bases between them. The CDR3 protein is CASRIRQNTEAFF. In nucleotides, the CDR3 is TGTGCCAGCAGGATCAGACAGAACACTGAAGCTTTCTTT.

The gene calls are TRBV23-1 and TRBJ1-2; D is possibly TRBD1 (5 bases). TRBV23-1 is marked as an open reading frame, function uncertain. This CDR3 comprises 16 residues. Deletions cut 1 base from V and 4 bases from J, with 16 bases between. The CDR3 spells CASSQYPGGTLYGYTF. CDR3 bases: TGCGCCAGCAGTCAATATCCGGGCGGGACCCTCTATGGCTACACCTTC.

This chain links TRBV7-6 with TRBJ2-2; 8 bases fit TRBD2. The CDR3 length is 16 residues. Germline CDR1 is SGHVS and CDR2 is FNYEAQ. The V segment lost 3 bases and the J segment 5 bases; nucleotides outside the gene matches: 8. DNA for the CDR3: TGTGCCAGCAGCTTCAAGGCGGGGGGTGGAACCGGGGAGCTGTTTTTT. Translating gives CASSFKAGGGTGELFF.